Listed below are T cell receptor beta chains from one sample, sequenced in a study of T cell responses to AZD1222 COVID-19 vaccine. Libraries were prepared by immunoSEQ multiplex PCR; TCRdb keeps only in-frame clonotypes and omits some of them. This sample yields about 120,000 clones, of which about nine tenths are seen a single time; around 7.8% belongs to the top ten. The material was peripheral blood, obtained on day 0 of AZD1222 vaccination. These receptors were obtained from an adult in good health. CDR3s include the opening cysteine and the closing phenylalanine or tryptophan. Fields, in order: J gene, D gene, V gene, CDR3 DNA, CDR3 protein. D genes are given only for firm matches.

>TRBJ1-4|.|TRBV19
TGTGCCAGTAGTACTACGACAGGCTATAATGAAAAACTGTTTTTT
CASSTTTGYNEKLFF
>TRBJ2-7|.|TRBV10-3
TGTGCCACCCAGGAGGGCGGTTACTACGAGCAGTACTTC
CATQEGGYYEQYF
>TRBJ2-1|.|TRBV6-2/TRBV6-3
TGTGCCAGCAGTCTGGAAAGCAGCTCCTACAATGAGCAGTTCTTC
CASSLESSSYNEQFF
>TRBJ2-2|TRBD2|TRBV28
TGTGCCAGCATGAGCGGGGCAGCGAACACCGGGGAGCTGTTTTTT
CASMSGAANTGELFF
>TRBJ2-1|TRBD2|TRBV23-1
TGCGCCAGCAGGAGACATGGGACTAGCGTCCACAATGAGCAGTTCTTC
CASRRHGTSVHNEQFF
>TRBJ2-1|TRBD1|TRBV18
TGTGCCAGCTCACCGGGACAGGGGTCTCGCAATGAGCAGTTCTTC
CASSPGQGSRNEQFF
>TRBJ2-2|.|TRBV7-9
TGTGCCAGCAGCTTTCGGAGGGCGGGCGGGGAGCTGTTTTTT
CASSFRRAGGELFF
>TRBJ2-7|TRBD2|TRBV6-1
TGTGCCAGCAGTGAAACTAGCGGGAGCTCCTACGAGCAGTACTTC
CASSETSGSSYEQYF
>TRBJ2-5|.|TRBV27
TGTGCCAGCAGTCCTCTAACATCGGAGACCCAGTACTTC
CASSPLTSETQYF
>TRBJ2-7|TRBD1|TRBV3-1/TRBV3-2
TGTGCCAGCAGCCGATACTCAGGGGGACAGGGGGCTTCCTACGAGCAGTACTTC
CASSRYSGGQGASYEQYF
>TRBJ2-7|.|TRBV6-6
TGTGCCAGCAGTTACTCCAACAGGGGGGGTCACGAGCAGTACTTC
CASSYSNRGGHEQYF
>TRBJ2-5|TRBD1|TRBV5-4
TGTGCCAGCAGCTCCTTCCCCCGGGACAGGAGGCAAAAAGAGACCCAGTACTTC
CASSSFPRDRRQKETQYF
>TRBJ2-7|.|TRBV11-2
TGTGCCAGCAGCCCCGAAGGAGTAGGGGGCGAGCAGTACTTC
CASSPEGVGGEQYF
>TRBJ2-1|.|TRBV6-6
TGTGCTACAACTGCCTACAATGAGCAGTTCTTC
CATTAYNEQFF
>TRBJ2-7|TRBD2|TRBV5-8
TGTGCCAGCAGCTTGGTACTAGCGGGACCCTACGAGCAGTACTTC
CASSLVLAGPYEQYF
>TRBJ2-1|.|TRBV14
TGTGCCAGCAGCCAAGGAGGTTCCTACAATGAGCAGTTCTTC
CASSQGGSYNEQFF